A selection of T cell receptor beta chains follows, all from one sample in a study of T cells in Graves' hyperthyroidism and ophthalmopathy. Using its own MiXCR run on the multiplex PCR reads, TCRdb lists one record per CDR3 protein. The sample has about 400,000 distinct CDR3 sequences; about 13% are singletons. The sequencing sample was made of blood. These TCRs come from a woman aged 18 to 35 with Graves' hyperthyroidism. CDR3s include the opening cysteine and the closing phenylalanine or tryptophan. A D gene is named only where the DNA matches it firmly. Size values are once, few and many counts, or a class for expanded clones, and some rows have none.

many	TRBJ1-2	TRBV28	.	CASSFGGARGYTF	TGTGCCAGCAGTTTTGGAGGGGCGCGTGGCTACACCTTC
.	TRBJ2-1	TRBV19	.	CASSIPLGVEQFF	TGTGCCAGTAGTATTCCCCTGGGAGTTGAGCAGTTCTTC
few	TRBJ1-2	TRBV6-5	TRBD1	CASSYRGGGRGGYTF	TGTGCCAGCAGTTACAGAGGGGGCGGAAGAGGGGGCTACACCTTC
many	TRBJ2-2	TRBV12-3/TRBV12-4	.	CASSFVGGELFF	TGTGCCAGCAGTTTCGTCGGCGGGGAGCTGTTTTTT
many	TRBJ1-1	TRBV20-1	.	CSAREAGVGTEAFF	TGCAGTGCTAGAGAGGCAGGGGTTGGCACTGAAGCTTTCTTT
few	TRBJ2-1	TRBV20-1	.	CSAPTRGRNEQFF	TGCAGTGCTCCTACCCGGGGGAGGAATGAGCAGTTCTTC
few	TRBJ2-3	TRBV3-1	TRBD2	CASSLFLAGVRDTQYF	TGTGCCAGCAGCTTGTTCCTAGCGGGGGTGAGAGATACGCAGTATTTT
many	TRBJ1-1	TRBV6-1	.	CASSERAIGGRGAFF	TGTGCCAGCAGTGAAAGAGCTATTGGGGGGCGGGGGGCTTTCTTT
.	TRBJ1-2	TRBV27	.	CASSLGPSGDFYGYTF	TGTGCCAGCAGTTTAGGCCCCTCCGGGGATTTTTATGGCTACACCTTC
.	TRBJ2-3	TRBV28	.	CASSSPQTGSTDTQYF	TGTGCCAGCAGTTCCCCCCAGACAGGCTCCACAGATACGCAGTATTTT
.	TRBJ2-7	TRBV4-1	.	CASSQDQAGAHVSYEQYF	TGCGCCAGCAGCCAAGATCAGGCAGGGGCCCACGTCTCCTACGAGCAGTACTTC
many	TRBJ2-2	TRBV12-3/TRBV12-4	.	CASSLGLTGTGELFF	TGTGCCAGCAGTTTAGGCCTAACCGGGACCGGGGAGCTGTTTTTT
many	TRBJ1-5	TRBV2	.	CASREDFNQPQHF	TGTGCCAGCAGGGAGGACTTCAATCAGCCCCAGCATTTT
many	TRBJ1-4	TRBV7-2	.	CASSFSGTSNEKLFF	TGTGCCAGCAGCTTCTCCGGGACAAGTAATGAAAAACTGTTTTTT
many	TRBJ1-1	TRBV6-1	.	CASSYAQINTEAFF	TGTGCCAGCAGTTATGCCCAAATCAACACTGAAGCTTTCTTT
many	TRBJ1-6	TRBV15	TRBD1	CATSTDRLYSPLHF	TGTGCCACCAGTACGGACAGGTTGTACTCACCCCTCCACTTT
few	TRBJ1-4	TRBV7-2	.	CASSSPLSGEDEKLFF	TGTGCCAGCAGCTCACCTTTGTCGGGGGAGGATGAAAAACTGTTTTTT
.	TRBJ1-5	TRBV19	.	CASSIRGGISQPQHF	TGTGCCAGTAGTATAAGAGGGGGAATAAGCCAGCCCCAGCATTTT
many	TRBJ2-3	TRBV6-2/TRBV6-3	TRBD2	CASTLTSGTTDTQYF	TGTGCCAGCACCTTGACTAGCGGGACCACAGATACGCAGTATTTT
.	TRBJ2-1	TRBV4-2	TRBD2	CASSQDDRAGGPYEQFF	TGTGCCAGCAGCCAAGATGATCGGGCGGGAGGGCCTTACGAGCAGTTCTTC
.	TRBJ1-2	TRBV29-1	TRBD1	CSVEPRDRESYTF	TGCAGCGTTGAACCCCGGGACAGGGAGAGCTACACCTTC
many	TRBJ1-2	TRBV20-1	TRBD1	CSAVPTGDYGYTF	TGCAGTGCCGTACCGACAGGGGACTATGGCTACACCTTC
many	TRBJ2-3	TRBV28	.	CASSLMADVSTDTQYF	TGTGCCAGCAGTTTAATGGCGGATGTTAGCACAGATACGCAGTATTTT
many	TRBJ1-1	TRBV24-1	.	CATSDIVGGRTEAFF	TGTGCCACCAGTGACATCGTGGGGGGACGCACTGAAGCTTTCTTT
many	TRBJ2-2	TRBV2	.	CASWSDWTGELFF	TGTGCCAGCTGGTCCGACTGGACCGGGGAGCTGTTTTTT
few	TRBJ2-5	TRBV30	.	CAWSRQETQYF	TGTGCCTGGAGCCGGCAGGAGACCCAGTACTTC
.	TRBJ2-1	TRBV18	TRBD1	CASSPGTGAGNEQFF	TGTGCCAGCTCACCAGGGACAGGGGCGGGGAATGAGCAGTTCTTC
few	TRBJ1-1	TRBV4-2	.	CASSQGVSNTEAFF	TGTGCCAGCAGCCAAGGGGTCTCTAACACTGAAGCTTTCTTT
.	TRBJ2-1	TRBV7-2	.	CASSLDARTQFF	TGTGCCAGCAGCTTAGACGCCCGGACGCAGTTCTTC
few	TRBJ1-5	TRBV5-1	.	CASSFPSNWGANQPQHF	TGCGCCAGCAGCTTTCCGAGTAACTGGGGGGCCAATCAGCCCCAGCATTTT
many	TRBJ1-2	TRBV20-1	.	CSASRGSFGYTF	TGCAGTGCTAGCCGTGGCAGCTTTGGCTACACCTTC
many	TRBJ1-1	TRBV28	TRBD1	CASTSGGAARSTEAFF	TGTGCCAGCACTTCAGGGGGGGCGGCCCGGAGCACTGAAGCTTTCTTT
few	TRBJ1-2	TRBV7-9	TRBD1	CASSSSPTGNKSGYTF	TGTGCCAGCAGCTCCTCCCCGACAGGGAATAAATCTGGCTACACCTTC
.	TRBJ2-3	TRBV9	TRBD2	CASSVVAGGPTDTQYF	TGTGCCAGCAGCGTAGTAGCGGGGGGGCCAACAGATACGCAGTATTTT
many	TRBJ2-3	TRBV6-1	.	CASSRGAQADTQYF	TGTGCCAGCAGTAGGGGGGCTCAGGCAGATACGCAGTATTTT
many	TRBJ1-3	TRBV2	.	CASSGHLWTSGNTIYF	TGTGCCAGCAGTGGGCACCTCTGGACCTCTGGAAACACCATATATTTT
few	TRBJ2-7	TRBV24-1	.	CATDGAADYEQYF	TGTGCCACCGATGGAGCGGCCGACTACGAGCAGTACTTC
.	TRBJ2-2	TRBV24-1	TRBD1	CATSDFGTGGTGELFF	TGTGCCACCAGTGATTTTGGGACAGGGGGGACCGGGGAGCTGTTTTTT
many	TRBJ1-2	TRBV3-1	.	CASSQAPGQNYGYTF	TGTGCCAGCAGCCAAGCCCCGGGGCAGAACTATGGCTACACCTTC
many	TRBJ2-1	TRBV5-1	TRBD2	CASSRGGPYNEQFF	TGCGCCAGCAGCCGGGGGGGCCCCTACAATGAGCAGTTCTTC
once	TRBJ1-1	TRBV5-1	TRBD1	CASSGTGLDTEAFF	TGCGCCAGCAGTGGGACAGGTTTGGACACTGAAGCTTTCTTT
many	TRBJ1-4	TRBV18	.	CASSRGEANEKLFF	TGTGCCAGCTCACGGGGAGAAGCTAATGAAAAACTGTTTTTT
many	TRBJ2-3	TRBV11-2	TRBD2	CASSYPGTSGGEWATDTQYF	TGTGCCAGCAGTTATCCCGGGACTAGCGGGGGAGAATGGGCTACAGATACGCAGTATTTT
few	TRBJ2-2	TRBV15	.	CATSREENNPGELFF	TGTGCCACCAGCAGAGAAGAAAACAACCCCGGGGAGCTGTTTTTT
many	TRBJ2-1	TRBV30	TRBD2	CAWTPPASGSLSYNEQFF	TGTGCCTGGACCCCCCCCGCTAGCGGGAGCCTATCCTACAATGAGCAGTTCTTC
many	TRBJ1-2	TRBV20-1	.	CSAEGYDYGYTF	TGCAGTGCTGAGGGGTACGACTATGGCTACACCTTC
many	TRBJ1-2	TRBV5-1	TRBD1	CASSHRGGTGRTYGYTF	TGCGCCAGCAGCCATCGAGGCGGGACAGGGAGGACCTATGGCTACACCTTC
many	TRBJ2-3	TRBV12-3/TRBV12-4	.	CASSLDGADTQYF	TGTGCCAGCAGTTTAGACGGGGCAGATACGCAGTATTTT
.	TRBJ1-3	TRBV10-3	.	CAIEGGTSGNTIYF	TGTGCCATCGAGGGGGGGACCTCTGGAAACACCATATATTTT
many	TRBJ1-3	TRBV2	.	CASNRQDRGSGNTIYF	TGTGCCAGCAACAGACAGGATAGAGGGTCTGGAAACACCATATATTTT
.	TRBJ2-1	TRBV11-2	TRBD1	CASTNSGTGRYNEQFF	TGTGCCAGCACCAACTCCGGGACAGGTCGCTACAATGAGCAGTTCTTC
few	TRBJ1-1	TRBV5-4	.	CASRQAANTEAFF	TGTGCCAGCAGACAGGCGGCGAACACTGAAGCTTTCTTT
.	TRBJ2-2	TRBV28	.	CASSASPRGRAGELFF	TGTGCCAGCAGTGCCTCTCCCCGGGGCCGAGCCGGGGAGCTGTTTTTT
many	TRBJ2-7	TRBV12-3/TRBV12-4	.	CASSFGPLYEQYF	TGTGCCAGCAGTTTCGGACCCCTCTACGAGCAGTACTTC
many	TRBJ2-5	TRBV27	TRBD2	CASSSPRTSGKETQYF	TGTGCCAGCAGTTCGCCCCGGACTAGCGGAAAAGAGACCCAGTACTTC
many	TRBJ1-5	TRBV6-1	.	CASTPAGTSNQPQHF	TGTGCCAGCACCCCAGCAGGGACCTCCAATCAGCCCCAGCATTTT